Below are 10 T cell receptor beta chains sequenced from a single sample in a study of blood T cell repertoires in COVID-19. The assay was immunoSEQ multiplex PCR, and TCRdb's table has in-frame clones only and misses some. The table includes some 150,000 clones, roughly 87% detected once. Sequencing was done on a sample of peripheral blood. Receptors originate from a woman in her 70s with acute or convalescent COVID-19.

This chain joins TRBV6-5 and TRBJ1-2, with D perhaps matching TRBD1 (5 bases). V shed 6 bases and J shed 2 bases, with 16 bases lying between them. This CDR3 is 15 amino acids long. The germline V gene encodes CDR1 MNHEY and CDR2 SVGAGI. CDR3 amino acids: CASRDRQNSNYGYTF. CDR3 bases: TGTGCCAGCAGAGACAGACAGAATTCAAACTATGGCTACACCTTC.

The chain joins TRBV5-1 to TRBJ2-7; 7 bases are a match to TRBD2. V lost 4 bases to trimming and J lost 2 bases; unmatched junction nucleotides: 15. The CDR3 consists of 17 residues. Germline CDR1 is SGHRS and CDR2 is YFSETQ. CDR3 DNA: TGCGCCAGCAGCCGAGGTGAGTTAGGCGGGAGCGCCTACGAGCAGTACTTC. It codes for CASSRGELGGSAYEQYF.

The chain carries TRBV5-1 and TRBJ2-2; perhaps TRBD2 as D (6 bases). There are 15 residues in the CDR3. Trimming took 0 bases from V and 1 from J, leaving 7 bases between them. The V gene's germline CDR1 is SGHRS and CDR2 YFSETQ. CDR3 residues: CASSLAGGNTGELFF. The CDR3 DNA reads TGCGCCAGCAGCTTGGCCGGGGGGAACACCGGGGAGCTGTTTTTT.

The genes are TRBV11-2 and TRBJ2-7; 9 bases are shared with TRBD2. J was trimmed by 1 base and V by 2 bases; bases with no gene match: 3. Germline V gene sequence: CDR1 SGHAT, CDR2 FQNNGV. There are 15 residues in the CDR3. In nucleotides, the CDR3 is TGTGCCAGCAGCTTATCGCTAGCGGGATCCTACGAGCAGTACTTC. Translating gives CASSLSLAGSYEQYF.

The CDR3 spells CASRSTQILRAFF. The CDR3 nucleotides are TGTGCCAGCAGGTCGACACAAATCCTACGAGCTTTCTTT. V is TRBV28 and J is TRBJ1-1; D is ambiguous. V was cut by 6 bases and J by 10 bases, with 18 bases left in between. The CDR3 has 13 amino acids. Germline assignment: CDR1 MDHEN and CDR2 SYDVKM.

V usage is TRBV11-2 and J usage is TRBJ2-7; D is unclear. Trimming took 1 base from V and 0 from J, leaving 4 bases between them. Germline values: CDR1 SGHAT, CDR2 FQNNGV. The CDR3 is made up of 13 amino acids. The CDR3 nucleotides read TGTGCCAGCAGCTTAGGAGACTCCTACGAGCAGTACTTC. It yields the protein CASSLGDSYEQYF. The whole variable domain, filled in from reference TRBV11-2 and TRBJ2-7, reads EAGVAQSPRYKIIEKRQSVAFWCNPISGHATLYWYQQILGQGPKLLIQFQNNGVVDDSQLPKDRFSAERLKGVDSTLKIQPAKLEDSAVYLCASSLGDSYEQYFGPGTRLTVT.

The rearrangement uses TRBV5-6 and TRBJ2-5, with D possibly TRBD1 on 5 matching bases. V lost 1 base, J lost 4 bases, and 8 bases lay in between. CDR3 size: 13 residues. Germline CDR1 SGHDT, CDR2 YYEEEE. The CDR3 nucleotides are TGTGCCAGCAGCTTGCAAGGGGCAGAGACCCAGTACTTC. It yields the protein CASSLQGAETQYF.

J is TRBJ2-2 and V is TRBV6-2 or TRBV6-3; D may be TRBD1 (6 bases). V was trimmed by 1 base and J by 6 bases, leaving 6 bases between them. Germline-derived CDR1 and CDR2 are MNHEY and SVGEGT. The CDR3 is made up of 13 amino acids. The CDR3: CASSYWGPGELFF. CDR3 DNA sequence: TGTGCCAGCAGTTACTGGGGGCCCGGGGAGCTGTTTTTT.

This chain connects TRBV10-1 to TRBJ1-2; tentatively, D is TRBD1 (5 bases). The V end was cut by 8 bases, the J end by 6 bases, with 22 bases between. The CDR3 is made up of 15 amino acids. Germline V gives CDR1 WNHNN, CDR2 SYGVQD (reference sequence). The CDR3 region is CASHRRGESDNGYTF. DNA for the CDR3: TGCGCCAGCCACCGCCGGGGGGAGAGTGATAATGGCTACACCTTC.

The chain recombines TRBV10-3 with TRBJ1-2, with a possible D match to TRBD1 (6 bases). This CDR3 comprises 15 residues. V shed 3 bases and J shed 9 bases, with 20 bases lying between them. Germline V gene sequence: CDR1 ENHRY, CDR2 SYGVKD. The CDR3 sequence: CAISEAARGWESYTF. The CDR3 bases are TGTGCCATCAGTGAAGCCGCCAGGGGATGGGAGAGCTACACCTTC.